What follows are 9 T cell receptor beta chains derived from one specimen sequenced in a study of cytomegalovirus exposure and HLA in healthy donors. A multiplex PCR was run with 60 Vbeta primers and 13 Jbeta primers. Data came from immunoSEQ multiplex PCR; TCRdb stores just in-frame clones and leaves some out. This repertoire shows approximately 92,000 clones, approximately 70% found once; its top ten account for 2.7%. The material sequenced was PBMCs. These receptors all stem from a man aged 50-59 years in good health and CMV-seronegative.

The chain uses TRBV27 and TRBJ2-5; 10 bases map to TRBD2. Germline V gene data show CDR1 as MNHEY and CDR2 as SMNVEV (reference sequence). CDR3 length: 14 residues. The junction had 5 bases not matched to a gene; V was cut back by 5 bases and J by 5 bases. The CDR3 DNA reads as TGTGCCAGCAGTACACTAGCGGGGTTGGAGACCCAGTACTTC. Translation: CASSTLAGLETQYF.

CDR3 sequence: CASSVGGHSYEQYF. Written as DNA, the CDR3 is TGTGCCAGCAGCGTAGGAGGGCACTCCTACGAGCAGTACTTC. The chain carries TRBV9 and TRBJ2-7; TRBD2 is a possible D gene (5 bases). The CDR3 length is 14 residues. Per germline, CDR1 SGDLS and CDR2 YYNGEE. Trimming took 0 bases from V and 0 from J, leaving 7 bases between them.

Only a few counts were recorded for this clone. The chain joins TRBV5-6 to TRBJ2-3; no clear D gene. The CDR3 runs 15 residues. From germline, CDR1 is SGHDT and CDR2 YYEEEE. V was cut by 4 bases and J by 7 bases, with 19 bases left in between. In DNA form, the CDR3 reads TGTGCCAGCAGCCCTCTATTAGATAGCCCAAATACGCAGTATTTT. This codes for CASSPLLDSPNTQYF.

The chain has TRBV2 and TRBJ1-5; D unresolved. This CDR3 has 14 amino acids. V lost 3 bases, J lost 1 base, and 7 bases lay in between. Germline lookup yields CDR1 SNHLY and CDR2 FYNNEI. CDR3 DNA: TGTGCCAGCAGTGAGCTGAGGAGCAATCAGCCCCAGCATTTT. Translation: CASSELRSNQPQHF.

V is TRBV4-1 and J is TRBJ2-7; maybe TRBD2 (5 bases). This CDR3 spans 17 amino acids. CDR1 and CDR2 (germline): MGHRA, YSYEKL. Between the trimmed V and J ends, which lost 0 bases and 4 bases, there was a span of 19 bases. CDR3 region: CASSQEEESGKGYEQYF. The CDR3 DNA follows: TGCGCCAGCAGCCAAGAGGAGGAGTCCGGAAAAGGTTACGAGCAGTACTTC.

This clone was seen a handful of times. The V call is TRBV5-1, the J call TRBJ1-5, with a possible D match to TRBD1 (5 bases). V lost 1 base to trimming and J lost 4 bases, with 12 bases between them. CDR1 is SGHRS and CDR2 is YFSETQ in the germline V gene. The CDR3 runs 15 residues. The DNA for the CDR3 is TGCGCCAGCAGCTTGTTGGGGCGGGAAAATCAGCCCCAGCATTTT. It encodes CASSLLGRENQPQHF. Supplemented by reference TRBV5-1 and TRBJ1-5, the full variable domain reads KAGVTQTPRYLIKTRGQQVTLSCSPISGHRSVSWYQQTPGQGLQFLFEYFSETQRNKGNFPGRFSGRQFSNSRSEMNVSTLELGDSALYLCASSLLGRENQPQHFGDGTRLSIL.

This sequence joins TRBV9 and TRBJ2-7, with TRBD1 identical over 10 bases. The CDR3 is made up of 14 amino acids. V trimming: 4 bases; J trimming: 5 bases; junction bases outside the gene matches: 6. The germline V gene has CDR1 SGDLS and CDR2 YYNGEE. The DNA for the CDR3 is TGTGCCAGCAGCCCGGGACAGGGGAGCAACGAGCAGTACTTC. As protein: CASSPGQGSNEQYF. Together with reference TRBV9 and TRBJ2-7, the CDR3 gives the full variable domain: DSGVTQTPKHLITATGQRVTLRCSPRSGDLSVYWYQQSLDQGLQFLIQYYNGEERAKGNILERFSAQQFPDLHSELNLSSLELGDSALYFCASSPGQGSNEQYFGPGTRLTVT.

The V call is TRBV4-1, the J call TRBJ1-3, with TRBD1 as a possible D gene (6 bases). CDR1 is MGHRA and CDR2 is YSYEKL in the germline V gene. Trimming took off 0 bases at V and 4 bases at J, with 13 bases between the two ends. There are 16 residues in the CDR3. The CDR3 DNA reads as TGCGCCAGCAGCCAAGATCCAAACAGGGTCGGAAACACCATATATTTT. This translates into CASSQDPNRVGNTIYF.

In DNA, the CDR3 is TGTGCCAGCTCCACCAGGACTAGCGGGAGGGCCTCGGGGGCCAACGTCCTGACTTTC. As protein: CASSTRTSGRASGANVLTF. This sequence joins TRBV18 and TRBJ2-6; 15 bases match TRBD2. CDR1 is KGHSH, CDR2 LQKENI, per germline. The length of the CDR3 is 19 residues. V trimming: 6 bases; J trimming: 4 bases; junction bases outside the gene matches: 10.